This TCR beta chain originates from a study of OX40 agonist ivuxolimab in advanced cancers. Across the whole study: Hepatocellular carcinoma, melanoma, renal cell or head and neck cancer occurred in dose-escalation patients. Checkpoint inhibitors had been given previously to about 38% of patients.

TCRdb's copy holds only in-frame clones and misses some; the assay was immunoSEQ multiplex PCR. Among approximately 60,000 clones listed, 65% to 85% were seen once. On cycle 4 day 1 and cycle 7 day 1, as well as at baseline, blood was sampled. There are 15 residues in the CDR3. Germline V gene data show CDR1 as SGHRS and CDR2 as YFSETQ. V dropped 4 bases and J dropped 4 bases, with 17 bases sitting between them. Sequenced here: CD4+ or CD8+ T cells sorted from blood, sampled in a trial of the OX40 agonist ivuxolimab. The V and J genes are TRBV5-1 and TRBJ1-1; no clear D. The receptor was isolated from an adult with an advanced solid tumor such as melanoma, head and neck, liver or kidney cancer. DNA of the CDR3: TGCGCCAGCAGCCCCCGATCAACTCCCAGCACTGAAGCTTTCTTT. Its protein is CASSPRSTPSTEAFF.